This T cell receptor (beta chain) came from a study of T cells in localized non-small cell lung cancer. There are 15 residues in the CDR3. The germline gives CDR1 SQVTM, CDR2 ANQGSEA. Trimming at V came to 6 bases and at J to 5 bases, leaving 10 bases not matched to a gene. Here immunoSEQ multiplex PCR was the method, and the copy in TCRdb shows in-frame clones only, minus some. The sample carries about 59,000 clones, approximately 91% recorded once. This receptor was obtained from a man aged 40-75 years with stage I lung adenocarcinoma. This chain uses TRBV29-1 with TRBJ2-1; 10 nucleotides align to TRBD2. Sequencing used peripheral blood, obtained before any cancer treatment. The CDR3 sequence is CSVPAGTSDHNEQFF. DNA for the CDR3: TGCAGCGTCCCCGCCGGGACTAGCGACCACAATGAGCAGTTCTTC.